This T cell receptor beta chain was obtained from a study of OX40 agonist ivuxolimab in advanced cancers. Findings and limits, study-wide: More expanded clones were found, on average, in CD8+ than in CD4+ T cells. Dosing at 0.1 to 3.0 mg/kg was accompanied by clonal expansion of CD4+ and CD8+ blood T cells by week 6. The antigens recognized by the expanded peripheral T cells, that is their antigen specificity, were not determined.

Measured with immunoSEQ multiplex PCR; TCRdb has only the in-frame clones, and not every one. The sample has around 60,000 clones, about 91% seen once. Germline V gene lookup returns CDR1 LNHDA and CDR2 SQIVND (reference sequence). The CDR3 extends over 13 amino acids. V lost 5 bases to trimming and J lost 5 bases, with 12 bases between them. In regard to this clone: Its antigen is not known.

J is TRBJ2-5 and V is TRBV19, with D unclear. The clonotype originates from an adult with an advanced solid tumor such as melanoma, head and neck, liver or kidney cancer. Sequenced here: CD4+ or CD8+ T cells sorted from blood, sampled in a trial of the OX40 agonist ivuxolimab. CDR3 protein: CASSRTFWETQYF. The DNA for the CDR3 is TGTGCCAGTAGTCGGACCTTTTGGGAGACCCAGTACTTC.